The 32 T cell receptor beta chains below all came from one sample that was sequenced in a study of memory CD4+ T cells and cytomegalovirus serostatus. Single viable CD3+CD4+CD8-CD45RO+ cells were sorted as the memory CD4+ T cells. Repertoires were generated with immunoSEQ multiplex PCR, while TCRdb's copy carries only in-frame clones and drops some. The sample includes approximately 51,000 clones, 74% of them seen just once. Material for sequencing was memory CD4+ T cells from blood. These receptors originate from an adult in good health and CMV-seropositive.

Written as DNA, the CDR3 is TGTGCCATCAGTGGCCCCCTCACAGGCGGGATTAACTATGGCTACACCTTC. It translates to CAISGPLTGGINYGYTF. The genes are TRBV10-3 and TRBJ1-2, with D perhaps matching TRBD1 (5 bases). The germline V and J ends were trimmed by 4 bases and 1 base, with 19 bases remaining between them. This CDR3 has 17 residues. From germline, CDR1 is ENHRY and CDR2 SYGVKD.

CDR3 DNA sequence: TGTGCCAGCTCACCGGCCCATTCAGGGTTAGTTAACTATGGCTACACCTTC. This translates into CASSPAHSGLVNYGYTF. This chain links TRBV18 with TRBJ1-2; possibly TRBD1 for D (5 bases). The germline gives CDR1 KGHSH, CDR2 LQKENI. The CDR3 loop spans 17 amino acids. Trimming removed 3 bases at V and 1 base at J, with 18 bases between.

The chain combines TRBV4-3 with TRBJ1-2, with 7 bases fitting TRBD1. In germline, CDR1 is LGHNA, CDR2 YSLEER. The CDR3 is 14 amino acids. V lost 4 bases and J lost 1; bases outside the gene matches: 3. This CDR3 reads CASSRDSGNYGYTF. DNA for the CDR3: TGCGCCAGCAGCCGGGACAGTGGTAACTATGGCTACACCTTC.

The gene calls are TRBV4-1 and TRBJ1-4; D is unresolved. The CDR3 consists of 14 residues. Germline assignment: CDR1 MGHRA and CDR2 YSYEKL. Trimming pared 4 bases from V and 3 bases from J, leaving 9 bases between. CDR3 sequence reads: CASSLLRANEKLFF. The CDR3 DNA sequence: TGCGCCAGCAGCCTGCTCCGGGCTAATGAAAAACTGTTTTTT.

The CDR3 DNA reads as TGTGCCAGCAGCGACGATATCTCCTACGAGCAGTACTTC. This gives the protein CASSDDISYEQYF. The chain joins TRBV7-8 to TRBJ2-7; no clear D. The CDR3 consists of 13 residues. Per the germline V gene, CDR1 is SGHVS and CDR2 is FQNEAQ. V lost 5 bases and J lost 0, with 8 bases in between. The full variable domain, with the rest looked up from reference TRBV7-8 and TRBJ2-7, is GAGVSQSPRYKVAKRGQDVALRCDPISGHVSLFWYQQALGQGPEFLTYFQNEAQLDKSGLPSDRFFAERPEGSVSTLKIQRTQQEDSAVYLCASSDDISYEQYFGPGTRLTVT.

In its sample, this clone was seen a few times. This chain connects TRBV13 to TRBJ2-1, with D perhaps matching TRBD1 (5 bases). The germline V and J ends were trimmed by 2 bases and 1 base, with 6 bases remaining between them. CDR1 is PRHDT, CDR2 FYEKMQ, per germline (reference sequence). The CDR3 contains 14 residues. For the CDR3, the DNA is TGTGCCAGCAGCTTACAGGGATCCTACAATGAGCAGTTCTTC. This gives the protein CASSLQGSYNEQFF.

The chain employs TRBV7-6 and TRBJ2-5; D may be TRBD2 (5 bases). Germline loops: CDR1 SGHVS, CDR2 FNYEAQ. Deletions cut 5 bases from V and 7 bases from J, with 14 bases between. The CDR3 length is 13 residues. CDR3 sequence reads: CASSRESRGTQYF. CDR3 in DNA: TGTGCCAGCAGCCGCGAATCTCGGGGGACCCAGTACTTC.

V gene TRBV7-9 combines with J gene TRBJ2-1, with 7 positions matching TRBD2. Germline V gene lookup returns CDR1 SEHNR and CDR2 FQNEAQ (reference sequence). This CDR3 contains 14 residues. The J segment lost 7 bases and the V segment lost 6 bases, leaving 9 bases of the junction unmatched. The CDR3 region has the DNA TGTGCCAGCAGTCTAGTGGGACTATCGAATGAGCAGTTCTTC. Amino acids: CASSLVGLSNEQFF.

The V and J genes are TRBV5-4 and TRBJ1-4; no clear D gene. The CDR3 runs to 15 residues. CDR1 is SGHNT and CDR2 is YYREEE in the germline V gene (reference sequence). Trimming left V 4 bases short and J 0 bases short, with 10 bases between. The CDR3 loop is CASSQNTATNEKLFF. CDR3 nucleotide sequence: TGTGCCAGCAGCCAAAATACTGCAACTAATGAAAAACTGTTTTTT.

This clone has more than one count but fewer than ten. The chain recombines TRBV6-1 with TRBJ2-5, with D hard to call. The CDR3 totals 13 residues. Germline values: CDR1 MNHNS, CDR2 SASEGT. V shed 3 bases and J shed 1 base, with 6 bases lying between them. For the CDR3, the DNA is TGTGCCAGCAGTGAGGGTCTCCAAGAGACCCAGTACTTC. Its protein product is CASSEGLQETQYF.

This chain uses TRBV18 with TRBJ1-2; TRBD1 might be the D (5 bases). The V and J ends lost 1 base and 8 bases respectively, with 14 bases between them. CDR1 and CDR2 from the germline V gene are KGHSH and LQKENI. This CDR3 has 14 amino acids. The CDR3, as DNA: TGTGCCAGCTCACCACAAGGGGAGGGGAACGGCTACACCTTC. It translates to CASSPQGEGNGYTF.

This chain uses TRBV7-2 with TRBJ1-2, with unresolved D. V was trimmed by 10 bases and J by 6 bases, leaving 21 bases between them. CDR1 SGHTA and CDR2 FQGNSA come from the germline V gene. The CDR3 has 14 residues. Here the CDR3 DNA reads TGTGCCACCCAACCTGGCCCTCGTTCCCATGGCTACACCTTC. It yields the protein CATQPGPRSHGYTF.

This clone was observed a single time. The chain carries TRBV5-4 and TRBJ2-6; D is uncertain. CDR3 size: 17 residues. Looked up from germline, CDR1 is SGHNT and CDR2 is YYREEE (reference sequence). Trimming shortened V by 1 base and J by 0 bases, and 11 bases separated the two germline ends. The CDR3 DNA reads as TGTGCCAGCAGCTTGAATGCAGGAATCTCTGGGGCCAACGTCCTGACTTTC. It codes for CASSLNAGISGANVLTF.

The chain has TRBV7-2 and TRBJ2-7; 16 positions match TRBD2. The CDR3 has 18 amino acids. V dropped 4 bases and J dropped 3; count of bases not matched to a gene: 9. Germline assignment: CDR1 SGHTA and CDR2 FQGNSA. CDR3 region: CASSSRPGLAGGLYEQYF. In DNA form, the CDR3 reads TGTGCCAGCAGCTCCCGTCCGGGACTAGCGGGGGGGCTCTACGAGCAGTACTTC.

The chain uses TRBV11-2 and TRBJ2-7; 9 nucleotides agree with TRBD1. Germline V gene sequence: CDR1 SGHAT, CDR2 FQNNGV. J was trimmed by 4 bases and V by 7 bases; bases with no gene match: 8. This CDR3 region has 14 residues. In nucleotides, the CDR3 is TGTGCCAGCACCAATCGACAGGGGGTGTACGAGCAGTACTTC. Encoded protein: CASTNRQGVYEQYF.

CDR3 in DNA: TGCGCCAGCAGCTCCACCGGGACAGCGAACACCGGGGAGCTGTTTTTT. This sequence encodes CASSSTGTANTGELFF. The genes are TRBV5-1 and TRBJ2-2; 7 bases map to TRBD1. The CDR3 runs 16 residues. V was pared by 3 bases and J by 0 bases, with 5 bases of the junction left unmatched. Germline V gives CDR1 SGHRS, CDR2 YFSETQ.

This chain joins TRBV4-3 and TRBJ2-1; TRBD1 matches at 11 bases. Germline CDR1 is LGHNA and CDR2 is YSLEER. J lost 7 bases, V lost 6 bases, and 5 bases had no gene match. This CDR3 comprises 14 residues. As DNA, the CDR3 is TGCGCCAGCAGTTTCGGACAGGGGGCGAATGAGCAGTTCTTC. Protein: CASSFGQGANEQFF.

This rearrangement joins TRBV6-6 to TRBJ1-5, with D perhaps matching TRBD1 (5 bases). The germline V gene has CDR1 MNHNY and CDR2 SVGAGI (reference sequence). The CDR3 has 12 residues. V lost 10 bases, J lost 3 bases, and 10 bases lay in between. The CDR3 DNA follows: TGTGCCACACAGGCCCCCAATCAGCCCCAGCATTTT. Its translation: CATQAPNQPQHF.

This clone was seen just once. At one end the junction does not follow the germline gene, possibly because of a read error. The chain combines TRBV6-5 with TRBJ1-2; 9 bases match TRBD1. From germline, CDR1 is MNHEY and CDR2 SVGAGI. This CDR3 is built from 15 residues. The chain's CDR3 is CASTYLGGQGPGYTF. The CDR3, as DNA: TGTGCCAGCACTTACCTCGGGGGACAGGGTCCTGGCTACACCTTC.

This clone was counted a single time. The J gene is TRBJ1-1, the V gene TRBV2; D remains ambiguous. Deletions cut 4 bases from V and 1 base from J, with 7 bases between. Germline V CDR1 and CDR2: SNHLY, FYNNEI. This CDR3 is built from 13 residues. CDR3 bases: TGTGCCAGCAGTGCTATGACGAACACTGAAGCTTTCTTT. It translates to CASSAMTNTEAFF.

The chain uses TRBV7-8 and TRBJ2-6, with D unclear. The CDR3 consists of 17 residues. Trimming removed 1 base from V and 0 bases from J, with 10 bases in between. From germline, CDR1 is SGHVS and CDR2 FQNEAQ. The CDR3 loop is CASSLVGSHSGANVLTF. The CDR3 DNA reads as TGTGCCAGCAGCTTAGTGGGGTCGCACTCTGGGGCCAACGTCCTGACTTTC.

This clone has just a few counts. The gene calls are TRBV5-8 and TRBJ2-3; 8 bases match TRBD1. J gave up 0 bases and V 4 bases, and 13 bases lay outside the gene matches. The CDR3 has 18 amino acids. CDR1 is SGHTS and CDR2 is YDEGEE in the germline V gene. Here the CDR3 reads CASSAGTGPTTSTDTQYF. Here the CDR3 DNA reads TGTGCCAGCAGCGCGGGGACAGGCCCAACTACTAGCACAGATACGCAGTATTTT.

Of note for this clone: The sample carries other DNA sequences with the same CDR3. The rearrangement uses TRBV7-9 and TRBJ2-7, with TRBD2 as a possible D gene (5 bases). Germline V CDR1 and CDR2: SEHNR, FQNEAQ (reference sequence). The V end lost 0 bases, the J end lost 0 bases, and 6 bases lay between the germline ends. This CDR3 comprises 14 residues. In DNA, the CDR3 is TGTGCCAGCAGCTTAGCAGGGAGCTCCTACGAGCAGTACTTC. This codes for CASSLAGSSYEQYF.

This clone turned up a few times. The genes are TRBV6-1 and TRBJ1-2; 7 bases align to TRBD1. This CDR3 contains 12 residues. V lost 4 bases to trimming and J lost 7 bases; unmatched junction nucleotides: 3. CDR1 and CDR2 from the germline V gene are MNHNS and SASEGT. The CDR3 spells CASSAYRGGYTF. CDR3 bases: TGTGCCAGCAGTGCGTACAGGGGTGGCTACACCTTC.

The rearrangement links TRBV28 to TRBJ1-5; 7 bases are a match to TRBD1. In germline, CDR1 is MDHEN, CDR2 SYDVKM. The CDR3 is made up of 15 amino acids. V shed 5 bases and J 6 bases; nucleotides not matched to a gene: 10. The CDR3 bases are TGTGCCAGCAGTCTCCCTGACAGGGTAGGTCAGCCCCAGCATTTT. This sequence encodes CASSLPDRVGQPQHF.

The J gene is TRBJ2-5, the V gene TRBV19; D is uncertain. Trimming took 0 bases from V and 4 from J, leaving 9 bases between them. The CDR3 extends over 14 amino acids. CDR1 is LNHDA and CDR2 is SQIVND in the germline V gene (reference sequence). CDR3 DNA sequence: TGTGCCAGTAGTATAGATCCGGCAGCAGAGACCCAGTACTTC. This sequence encodes CASSIDPAAETQYF.

V is TRBV19 and J is TRBJ2-5, with 8 bases that match TRBD1. V gave up 1 base and J gave up 4 bases; unmatched junction bases: 5. The CDR3 runs 15 residues. Germline CDR1 LNHDA, CDR2 SQIVND (reference sequence). CDR3 sequence (DNA): TGTGCCAGTAGTATAGTCGGACAGGGATCAGAGACCCAGTACTTC. Protein: CASSIVGQGSETQYF.

In DNA, the CDR3 is TGTGCCAGCAGCTTCCGTGGGGATGCCTCCCCGCAGCAGTACTTC. As protein: CASSFRGDASPQQYF. V usage is TRBV5-4 and J usage is TRBJ2-7; no clear D gene. The CDR3 runs to 15 residues. Looked up from germline, CDR1 is SGHNT and CDR2 is YYREEE (reference sequence). Trimming removed 2 bases at V and 8 bases at J, with 20 bases between.

The count of this clone is one. This chain uses TRBV9 with TRBJ2-1; D could derive from TRBD1 or TRBD2 (5 bases each). Germline V gene data show CDR1 as SGDLS and CDR2 as YYNGEE. V lost 0 bases to trimming and J lost 8 bases, with 15 bases between them. This CDR3 region has 15 residues. CDR3 sequence reads: CASSVGTFPGDEQFF. Here the CDR3 DNA reads TGTGCCAGCAGCGTAGGGACATTCCCCGGGGATGAGCAGTTCTTC.

DNA for the CDR3: TGTGCCAGCAGCACCCTAGGACTAGCTCGCGAGACCCAGTACTTC. Translated, it gives CASSTLGLARETQYF. The chain has TRBV9 and TRBJ2-5; 8 bases fit TRBD2. The CDR3 runs 15 residues. V trimming: 4 bases; J trimming: 5 bases; junction bases outside the gene matches: 10. Germline assignment: CDR1 SGDLS and CDR2 YYNGEE.

The rearrangement uses TRBV9 and TRBJ2-7; no firm D call. Germline CDR1 is SGDLS and CDR2 is YYNGEE. The V end was cut by 3 bases, the J end by 8 bases, with 12 bases between. The CDR3 runs to 12 residues. The DNA of the CDR3 is TGTGCCAGCAGCGAATCCCTTGGGAAGCAGTACTTC. Its translation is CASSESLGKQYF.

This clone has only a few counts. V and J are TRBV7-2 and TRBJ1-2, with D hard to call. Trimming left V 3 bases short and J 4 bases short, with 12 bases between. The V gene's germline CDR1 is SGHTA and CDR2 FQGNSA. This CDR3 spans 14 amino acids. CDR3 in DNA: TGTGCCAGCAGCTTGGACGCCCGATTCTATGGCTACACCTTC. It encodes CASSLDARFYGYTF.